This T cell receptor beta chain is from a study of blood T cell repertoires in COVID-19. The assay was immunoSEQ multiplex PCR, and TCRdb's table has in-frame clones only and misses some. The repertoire holds about 42,000 clones, with around four fifths as singletons. This clone occurred a few times. The V segment lost 2 bases and the J segment 2 bases; nucleotides outside the gene matches: 2. The CDR3 length is 15 residues. Germline lookup yields CDR1 MNHEY and CDR2 SVGAGI. This rearrangement joins TRBV6-5 to TRBJ1-3; 8 positions agree with TRBD1. Input material: peripheral blood. This TCR was recovered from a man aged 50 to 59 with active COVID-19. Here the CDR3 reads CASSYTTGAGNTIYF. CDR3 nucleotides: TGTGCCAGCAGTTACACGACAGGGGCTGGAAACACCATATATTTT.